These 10 T cell receptor beta chains were all obtained from the same sample, sequenced in a study of cytomegalovirus exposure and HLA in healthy donors (dated by TCRdb to about 2017). Libraries were prepared through the immunoSEQ multiplex PCR assay. The multiplex PCR relied on a mix of 60 forward primers for TCR Vbeta segments and 13 reverse primers for TCR Jbeta segments. Imported from immuneACCESS, the table was reduced by TCRdb to in-frame sequences with V and J called. These copies leave out some clones; in studies compared against another copy, an unresolved V gene accounts for under half, and the cause of the remainder is not known. This sample is represented by roughly 71,000 clones; approximately 70% of them were singletons. The top ten constitute 20% to 25% of the sample. The source material was PBMCs. Receptors were obtained from a man aged 35-49 years in good health and CMV-seropositive.

The J gene is TRBJ1-2, the V gene TRBV2; 7 positions agree with TRBD1. The J segment lost 6 bases and the V segment lost 3 bases, leaving 4 bases of the junction unmatched. The germline gives CDR1 SNHLY, CDR2 FYNNEI. The CDR3 consists of 13 residues. The CDR3 protein is CASSEQGGHGYTF. The CDR3 coding sequence is TGTGCCAGCAGTGAGCAGGGGGGCCATGGCTACACCTTC.

This chain uses TRBV30 with TRBJ2-7, with D perhaps TRBD2 (6 bases). The CDR3 is 13 residues long. Germline lookup yields CDR1 GTSNPN and CDR2 SVGIG (reference sequence). V shed 0 bases and J shed 7 bases, with 13 bases lying between them. For the CDR3, the DNA is TGTGCCTGGAGTGTAAGGAGGGATGAGGAGCAGTACTTC. The encoded protein is CAWSVRRDEEQYF.

The chain recombines TRBV6-5 with TRBJ1-2, with D possibly TRBD1 on 6 matching bases. CDR1 MNHEY and CDR2 SVGAGI come from the germline V gene. CDR3 length: 12 amino acids. Trimming took off 7 bases at V and 8 bases at J, with 14 bases between the two ends. Here the CDR3 reads CASTFGGRGYTF. In DNA, the CDR3 is TGTGCCAGCACCTTCGGGGGGCGGGGCTACACCTTC.

The chain carries TRBV7-9 and TRBJ2-7; 15 bases are shared with TRBD2. Germline V gives CDR1 SEHNR, CDR2 FQNEAQ (reference sequence). J gave up 4 bases and V 5 bases, and 9 bases lay outside the gene matches. The CDR3 is 17 amino acids. As DNA, the CDR3 is TGTGCCAGCAGCCGTGAGGGACTAGCGGGGGGTTGGTACGAGCAGTACTTC. As protein: CASSREGLAGGWYEQYF.

The rearrangement links TRBV13 to TRBJ1-1; a possible D gene is TRBD1 (5 bases). The CDR3 runs 13 residues. V lost 3 bases to trimming and J lost 7 bases, with 12 bases between them. Looked up from germline, CDR1 is PRHDT and CDR2 is FYEKMQ (reference sequence). CDR3 sequence (DNA): TGTGCCAGCAGCTTGGGATGGGGGGGTGAAGCTTTCTTT. Protein sequence: CASSLGWGGEAFF.

The chain is built from TRBV5-6 and TRBJ1-2, with 11 nucleotides matching TRBD1. V trimming: 3 bases; J trimming: 5 bases; junction bases outside the gene matches: 3. Germline loops: CDR1 SGHDT, CDR2 YYEEEE. The CDR3 loop spans 14 amino acids. DNA of the CDR3: TGTGCCAGCAGCTACGGGACAGGGGGATATGGCTACACCTTC. This translates into CASSYGTGGYGYTF. The complete variable domain, with remaining parts taken from reference TRBV5-6 and TRBJ1-2, reads DAGVTQSPTHLIKTRGQQVTLRCSPKSGHDTVSWYQQALGQGPQFIFQYYEEEERQRGNFPDRFSGHQFPNYSSELNVNALLLGDSALYLCASSYGTGGYGYTFGSGTRLTVV.

This clone has just one count. V usage is TRBV11-2 and J usage is TRBJ2-1; D is unresolved. The V gene lost 5 bases and the J gene lost 0 bases, with 11 bases spanning the gap. CDR3 size: 15 residues. CDR1 SGHAT and CDR2 FQNNGV come from the germline V gene. The chain's CDR3 is CASSTILSSYNEQFF. The CDR3 DNA follows: TGTGCCAGCAGCACTATACTCAGCTCCTACAATGAGCAGTTCTTC.

This clone has only a few counts. In nucleotides, the CDR3 is TGTGCCACCGCGGGGTTAGGGGAGACCCAGTACTTC. This sequence encodes CATAGLGETQYF. The chain carries TRBV30 and TRBJ2-5; TRBD2 is a possible D gene (6 bases). CDR1 GTSNPN and CDR2 SVGIG come from the germline V gene (reference sequence). This CDR3 contains 12 residues. The V end lost 8 bases, the J end lost 5 bases, and 15 bases lay between the germline ends. Complete variable domain (other parts from reference TRBV30 and TRBJ2-5): SQTIHQWPATLVQPVGSPLSLECTVEGTSNPNLYWYRQAAGRGLQLLFYSVGIGQISSEVPQNLSASRPQDRQFILSSKKLLLSDSGFYLCATAGLGETQYFGPGTRLLVL.

The chain carries TRBV6-6 and TRBJ2-7, with TRBD1 identical over 11 bases. The junction had 6 bases not matched to a gene; V was cut back by 6 bases and J by 2 bases. This CDR3 comprises 15 residues. From germline, CDR1 is MNHNY and CDR2 SVGAGI (reference sequence). CDR3 loop: CASRKGQGGAYEQYF. CDR3 nucleotide sequence: TGTGCCAGCAGAAAGGGACAGGGGGGGGCCTACGAGCAGTACTTC.

As DNA, the CDR3 is TGTGCCTGGAGTGTGCAGGGGGGTCAGTACTTC. As protein: CAWSVQGGQYF. The chain joins TRBV30 to TRBJ2-5; a possible D gene is TRBD1 (7 bases). Trimming pared 0 bases from V and 11 bases from J, leaving 10 bases between. Germline CDR1 GTSNPN, CDR2 SVGIG (reference sequence). The CDR3 is 11 amino acids.